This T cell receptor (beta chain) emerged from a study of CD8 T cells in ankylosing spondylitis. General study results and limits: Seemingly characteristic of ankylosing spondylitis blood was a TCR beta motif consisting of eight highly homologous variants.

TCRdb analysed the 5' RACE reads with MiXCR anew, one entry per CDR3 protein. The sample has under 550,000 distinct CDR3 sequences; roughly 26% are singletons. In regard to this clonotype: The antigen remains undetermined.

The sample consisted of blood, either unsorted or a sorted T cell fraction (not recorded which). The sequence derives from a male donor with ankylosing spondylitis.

CDR3 protein: CASSLSAVSGNTIYF. CDR3 sequence (DNA): TGTGCCAGCAGCTTGTCGGCAGTCTCTGGAAACACCATATATTTT. The chain is built from TRBV11-3 and TRBJ1-3; D uncertain. The germline V gene has CDR1 SGHNT and CDR2 YENEEA. The CDR3 is 15 residues long. V dropped 3 bases and J dropped 0 bases, with 9 bases sitting between them.